This T cell receptor beta chain was found in a study of T cell responses to AZD1222 COVID-19 vaccine. Study findings and constraints: At baseline, seropositivity was found in only a handful of AZD1222 recipients. Repertoire sampling was restricted to post-peak T cell response timepoints.

The CDR3 extends over 13 amino acids. The V gene lost 3 bases and the J gene lost 7 bases, with 10 bases spanning the gap. Some second doses came at about 4 weeks and others at about 12 weeks; these were pooled. Turning to this clone: The antigen remains undetermined.

TCRdb's table, derived via immunoSEQ multiplex PCR, lists solely in-frame clones and lacks some. Of approximately 28,000 clones in the sample, approximately 87% are singletons; the top ten hold 12% to 15%. V usage is TRBV12-3 or TRBV12-4 and J usage is TRBJ1-5; unclear D gene. The origin of this receptor is an adult who received the AZD1222 COVID-19 vaccine. Sequencing used peripheral blood, obtained 28 days after the second AZD1222 dose. For the CDR3, the DNA is TGTGCCAGCAGTTTGAATCAGGAACAGCCCCAGCATTTT. Translating it yields CASSLNQEQPQHF.